Described below is a single T cell receptor (beta chain) sequence and its context. Its antigen is unknown. The data stem from a study of T cells in pancreatic ductal adenocarcinoma. General study findings and limits: Mean clonality was roughly 0.1 in tumors and about 0.079 in blood, not significantly different. Blood had more productive templates and around 8.5-fold more unique clonotypes than tumor. Tumor-versus-blood clonality comparisons may be biased toward lower tumor diversity. The resected pancreatic cancer cohort was biased toward the minority with early-stage disease.

Profiling relied on immunoSEQ multiplex PCR, and the TCRdb table lists in-frame clones only, not all of them. The table records approximately 97,000 clones, nearly 95% of them present only once. The trim removed 5 bases at V and 9 bases at J, leaving 7 bases unmatched. The CDR3 is made up of 13 amino acids. Germline-derived CDR1 and CDR2 are MNHEY and SMNVEV (reference sequence). Surgery without prior neoadjuvant therapy was the treatment of the selected pancreatic ductal adenocarcinoma patients. The J gene is TRBJ1-2, the V gene TRBV27; the match to TRBD1 covers 9 bases. The TCR sequence derives from a human donor with pancreatic ductal adenocarcinoma. The material sequenced was PBMCs. The CDR3 nucleotides are TGTGCCAGCAGTCCCGGGGACAGGGACAGCTACACCTTC. This encodes CASSPGDRDSYTF.